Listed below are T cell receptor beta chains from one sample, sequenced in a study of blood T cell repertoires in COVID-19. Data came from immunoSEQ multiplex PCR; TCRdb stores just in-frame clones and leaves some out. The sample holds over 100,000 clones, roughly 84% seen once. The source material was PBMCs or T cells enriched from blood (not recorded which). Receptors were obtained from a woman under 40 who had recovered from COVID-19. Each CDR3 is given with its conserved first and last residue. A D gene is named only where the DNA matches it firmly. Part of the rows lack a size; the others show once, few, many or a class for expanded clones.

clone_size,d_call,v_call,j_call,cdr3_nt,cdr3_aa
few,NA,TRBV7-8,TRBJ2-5,TGTGCCAGCAGCTTAGTCGGAGGGAAAGAGACCCAGTACTTC,CASSLVGGKETQYF
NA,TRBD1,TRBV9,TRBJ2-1,TGTGCCAGCAGCGTAGGAAGGACAGGGATCAATGAGCAGTTCTTC,CASSVGRTGINEQFF
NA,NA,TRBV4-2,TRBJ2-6,TGTGCCAGCAGCCAAGATCACAACTCTGGGGCCAACGTCCTGACTTTC,CASSQDHNSGANVLTF
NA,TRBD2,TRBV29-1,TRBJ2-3,TGCAGCGTTCCTCCCAGACTAGCGGGAGGCACGCAGTATTTT,CSVPPRLAGGTQYF
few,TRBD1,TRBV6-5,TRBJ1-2,TGTGCCAGCAGAGCCGACAGGGCCTATGGCTACACCTTC,CASRADRAYGYTF
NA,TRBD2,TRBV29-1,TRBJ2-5,TGCAGCGTCACCGGGACTAGCGGGAGCTCAGTTCCACAAGAGACCCAGTACTTC,CSVTGTSGSSVPQETQYF
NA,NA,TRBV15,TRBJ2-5,TGTGCCACCAGCATTGACACACAAGAGACCCAGTACTTC,CATSIDTQETQYF
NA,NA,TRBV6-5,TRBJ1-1,TGTGCCAGCACCCGCCGGGGGGCTGACACTGAAGCTTTCTTT,CASTRRGADTEAFF
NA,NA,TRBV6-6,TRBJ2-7,TGTGCCAGCAAGTTTGGGCAGGGGTACGAGCAGTACTTC,CASKFGQGYEQYF
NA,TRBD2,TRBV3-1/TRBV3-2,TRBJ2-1,TGTGCCGTCCAAAAACGGGGGGGCTCCTACAATGAGCAGTTCTTC,CAVQKRGGSYNEQFF
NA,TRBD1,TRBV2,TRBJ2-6,TGTGCCAGCAGACCACAGGGGGCGCGGGGGGCCAACGTCCTGACTTTC,CASRPQGARGANVLTF
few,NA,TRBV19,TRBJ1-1,TGTGCCAGTAGTTTGACTGCGAACACTGAAGCTTTCTTT,CASSLTANTEAFF
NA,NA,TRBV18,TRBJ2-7,TGTGCCAGCTCACTGCCGGGGAGAGCCTACGAGCAGTACTTC,CASSLPGRAYEQYF
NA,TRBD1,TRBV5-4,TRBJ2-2,TGTGCCAGCAGCCGATTGGGACAGGGTGGCACCGGGGAGCTGTTTTTT,CASSRLGQGGTGELFF
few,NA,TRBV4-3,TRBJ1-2,TGCGCCAGCAGCCAAGAGTTAGGAGTCTATGGCTACACCTTC,CASSQELGVYGYTF
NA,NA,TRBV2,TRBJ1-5,TGTGCCAGCACTCCTCGGGAGGGATCAGGTCAGCCCCAGCATTTT,CASTPREGSGQPQHF
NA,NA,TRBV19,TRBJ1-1,TGTGCCAGTAGTATTTACGGCAGGGGTGGGGACACTGAAGCTTTCTTT,CASSIYGRGGDTEAFF
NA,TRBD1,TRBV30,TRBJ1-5,TGTGCCTGGAGCACAGGGGGTGGGTATAGCAATCAGCCCCAGCATTTT,CAWSTGGGYSNQPQHF
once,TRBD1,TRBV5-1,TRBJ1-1,TGCGCCAGCAGCCCCGGGACAGGGCGCGCACCTGAAGCTTTCTTT,CASSPGTGRAPEAFF
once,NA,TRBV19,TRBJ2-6,TGTGCCAGTATTTCTCCCGGGGCCAACGTCCTGACTTTC,CASISPGANVLTF
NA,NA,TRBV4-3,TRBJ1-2,TGCGCCAGCAGCCAGATCGTGCGGGGTCTCGGTGGCTACACCTTC,CASSQIVRGLGGYTF
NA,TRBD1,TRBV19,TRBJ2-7,TGTGCCAGTAGTAGACAGGGGGGATACGAGCAGTACTTC,CASSRQGGYEQYF
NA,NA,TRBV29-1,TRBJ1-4,TGCAGCGTACGGGAGCGGGATGAAAAACTGTTTTTT,CSVRERDEKLFF
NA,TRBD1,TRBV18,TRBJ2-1,TGTGCCAGCTCCCCTCGACAGGGGTCCTACAATGAGCAGTTCTTC,CASSPRQGSYNEQFF
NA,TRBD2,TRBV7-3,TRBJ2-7,TGTGCCAGCAGCTTAAGGGGAGGGAGGGCCTACGAGCAGTACTTC,CASSLRGGRAYEQYF
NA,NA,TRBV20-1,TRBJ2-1,TGCAGTGCTAGTTCACTAGCTGGCAATGAGCAGTTCTTC,CSASSLAGNEQFF
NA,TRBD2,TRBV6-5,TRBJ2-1,TGTGCCAGCAGTTACCCTAGCGGGGGGGGTGAGCAGTTCTTC,CASSYPSGGGEQFF
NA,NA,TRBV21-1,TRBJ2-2,TGTGCCAGCAGCCCCAAGGGACTAGCAAACACCGGGGAGCTGTTTTTT,CASSPKGLANTGELFF
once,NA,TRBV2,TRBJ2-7,TGTGCCAGCAGTGATTTCGGGTGGATCGTGGCGTACTTC,CASSDFGWIVAYF
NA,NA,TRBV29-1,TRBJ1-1,TGCAGCGTTTCTTCCCCGAGGAGCGGAAACACTGAAGCTTTCTTT,CSVSSPRSGNTEAFF
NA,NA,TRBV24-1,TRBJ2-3,TGTGCCACCAGTGATTCTTACAGGGGCACAGATACGCAGTATTTT,CATSDSYRGTDTQYF
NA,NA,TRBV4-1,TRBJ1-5,TGCGCCAGCAGCCAAGATGCCAGAGGTCGCAATCAGCCCCAGCATTTT,CASSQDARGRNQPQHF
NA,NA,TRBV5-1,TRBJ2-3,TGCGCCAGCAGCTTGGCGGGTAGCACAGATACGCAGTATTTT,CASSLAGSTDTQYF
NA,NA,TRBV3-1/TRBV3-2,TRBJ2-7,TGTGCCAGCAGCCAAGAAACCCTCGGGTACGAGCAGTACTTC,CASSQETLGYEQYF
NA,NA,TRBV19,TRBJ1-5,TGTGCCAGTAATGGTAGAACAGGGAGCAATCAGCCCCAGCATTTT,CASNGRTGSNQPQHF
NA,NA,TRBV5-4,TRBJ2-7,TGTGCCAGCAGCCCGGACTATTCGTCGAGGGAGCAGTACTTC,CASSPDYSSREQYF
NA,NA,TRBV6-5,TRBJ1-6,TGTGCCAGCAGTTACCGGCAGCGAGTTGATTCACCCCTCCACTTT,CASSYRQRVDSPLHF
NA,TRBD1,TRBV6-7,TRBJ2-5,TGTGCCAGCAGTCGTGGGACAGCCCCAGGAGAGACCCAGTACTTC,CASSRGTAPGETQYF
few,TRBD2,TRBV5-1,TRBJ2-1,TGCGCCAGCAGCTTGATAGCGGGAGAAGGCAATGAGCAGTTCTTC,CASSLIAGEGNEQFF
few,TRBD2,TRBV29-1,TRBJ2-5,TGCAGCGTTCTCCCCGGACTAGCGGGAGTGACAGAGACCCAGTACTTC,CSVLPGLAGVTETQYF
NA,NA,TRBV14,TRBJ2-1,TGTGCCAGCCAACGCAGATTAAACAATGAGCAGTTCTTC,CASQRRLNNEQFF
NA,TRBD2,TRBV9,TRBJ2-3,TGTGCCAGCAGCCATACAACTGGGCGGGAGGGATCGCGGGATACGCAGTATTTT,CASSHTTGREGSRDTQYF
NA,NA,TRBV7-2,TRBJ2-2,TGTGCCAGCAGCTTAAGGGGAGGCACCGGGGAGCTGTTTTTT,CASSLRGGTGELFF
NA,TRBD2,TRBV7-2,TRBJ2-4,TGTGCCAGCAGCTTAGCAGGGAGGGGCAAAAACATTCAGTACTTC,CASSLAGRGKNIQYF
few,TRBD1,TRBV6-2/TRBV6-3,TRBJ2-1,TGTGCCAGCAGTAAGGGACAGAGTTACAATGAGCAGTTCTTC,CASSKGQSYNEQFF
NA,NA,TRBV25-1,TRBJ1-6,TGTGCCAGCAGTGAATGGGGCCTCTATAATTCACCCCTCCACTTT,CASSEWGLYNSPLHF
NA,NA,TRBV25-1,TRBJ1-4,TGTGCCAGCAGTGAATCCGGGGTGACTAATGAAAAACTGTTTTTT,CASSESGVTNEKLFF
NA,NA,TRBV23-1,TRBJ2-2,TGCGCCAGCCCATCCGGGGAGCTGTTTTTT,CASPSGELFF
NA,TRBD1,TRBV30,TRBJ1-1,TGTGCCTGGAAGGGACAGGGCCTGAACACTGAAGCTTTCTTT,CAWKGQGLNTEAFF
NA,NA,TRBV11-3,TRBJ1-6,TGTGCCAGCAGCTTAAATTCACTCAGGGATTCACCCCTCCACTTT,CASSLNSLRDSPLHF
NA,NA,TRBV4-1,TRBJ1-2,TGCGCCAGCAGCCAAGATGACCGCAGGGTCGGCTATGGCTACACCTTC,CASSQDDRRVGYGYTF
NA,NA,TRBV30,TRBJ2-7,TGTGCCTGGAGGCCGAACTGGAGTGGTGGCTACGAGCAGTACTTC,CAWRPNWSGGYEQYF
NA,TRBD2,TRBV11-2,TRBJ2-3,TGTGCCAGCAGCACTAGACCGGGACTAGCGGGAGACGGGCTGACGCAGTATTTT,CASSTRPGLAGDGLTQYF
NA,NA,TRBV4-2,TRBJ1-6,TGTGCCAGCAGCCAAGGACAATCCCTCGACACCCTCCACTTT,CASSQGQSLDTLHF
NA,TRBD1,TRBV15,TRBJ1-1,TGTGCCACCAGCGGGACAGGGCCGACCACTGAAGCTTTCTTT,CATSGTGPTTEAFF
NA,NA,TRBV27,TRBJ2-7,TGTGCCAGCAGTTTATTTCGCGAGCAGTACTTC,CASSLFREQYF
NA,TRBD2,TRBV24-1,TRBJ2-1,TGTGCCACCAGTGATACCCTCAGTAGCGGGAGAGGGAATGAGCAGTTCTTC,CATSDTLSSGRGNEQFF
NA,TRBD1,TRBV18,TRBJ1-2,TGTGCCAGCTCACGGGACAGTCAGGGCTACACCTTC,CASSRDSQGYTF
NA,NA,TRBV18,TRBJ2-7,TGTGCCAGCTCAGCCTACAGGTTAAGGTACGAGCAGTACTTC,CASSAYRLRYEQYF
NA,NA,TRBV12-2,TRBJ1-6,TGTGCAAGTCGCTTTTACCGACAGGGCGCCGATTCACCCCTCCACTTT,CASRFYRQGADSPLHF